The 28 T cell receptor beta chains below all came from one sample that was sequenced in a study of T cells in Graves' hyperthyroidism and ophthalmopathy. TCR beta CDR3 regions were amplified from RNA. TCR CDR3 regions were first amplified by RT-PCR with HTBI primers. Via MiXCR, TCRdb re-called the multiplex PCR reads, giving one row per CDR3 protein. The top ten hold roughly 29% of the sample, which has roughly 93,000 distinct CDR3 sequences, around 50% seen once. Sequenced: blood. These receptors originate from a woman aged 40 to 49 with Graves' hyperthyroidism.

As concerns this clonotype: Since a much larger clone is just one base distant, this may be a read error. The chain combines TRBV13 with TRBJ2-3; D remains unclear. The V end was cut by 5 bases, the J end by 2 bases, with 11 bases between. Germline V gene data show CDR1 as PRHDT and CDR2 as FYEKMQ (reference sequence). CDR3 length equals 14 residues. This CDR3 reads CASSTDRATDTQYF. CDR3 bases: TGTGCCAGCAGCACAGACCGAGCCACAGATACGCAGTATTTT. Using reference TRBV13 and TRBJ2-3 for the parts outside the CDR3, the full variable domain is AAGVIQSPRHLIKEKRETATLKCYPIPRHDTVYWYQQGPGQDPQFLISFYEKMQSDKGSIPDRFSAQQFSDYHSELNMSSLELGDSALYFCASSTDRATDTQYFGPGTRLTVL.

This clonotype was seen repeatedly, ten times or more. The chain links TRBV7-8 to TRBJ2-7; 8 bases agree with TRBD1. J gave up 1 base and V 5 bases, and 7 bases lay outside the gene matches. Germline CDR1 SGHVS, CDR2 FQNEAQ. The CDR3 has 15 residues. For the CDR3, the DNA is TGTGCCAGCAGCCAGGGGGGACAGGAGTCCTACGAGCAGTACTTC. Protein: CASSQGGQESYEQYF.

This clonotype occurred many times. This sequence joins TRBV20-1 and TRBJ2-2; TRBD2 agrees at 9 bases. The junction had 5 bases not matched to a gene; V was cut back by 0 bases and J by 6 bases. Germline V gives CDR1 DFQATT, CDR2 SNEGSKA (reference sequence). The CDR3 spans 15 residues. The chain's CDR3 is CSARDPREGAGELFF. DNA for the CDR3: TGCAGTGCTAGAGATCCGCGGGAGGGCGCCGGGGAGCTGTTTTTT.

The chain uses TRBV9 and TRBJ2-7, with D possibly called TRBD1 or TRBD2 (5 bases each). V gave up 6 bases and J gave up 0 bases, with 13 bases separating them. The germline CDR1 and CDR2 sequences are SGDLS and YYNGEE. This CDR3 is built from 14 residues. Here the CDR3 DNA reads TGTGCCAGCACCCTCTTGGGGGACTCCTACGAGCAGTACTTC. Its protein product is CASTLLGDSYEQYF.

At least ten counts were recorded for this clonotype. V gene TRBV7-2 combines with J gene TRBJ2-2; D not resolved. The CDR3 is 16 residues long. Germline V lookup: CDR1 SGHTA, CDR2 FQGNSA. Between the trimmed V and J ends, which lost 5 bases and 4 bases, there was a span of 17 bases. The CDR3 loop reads CASSQEAAVTTGELFF. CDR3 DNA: TGTGCCAGCAGCCAAGAGGCAGCAGTAACCACCGGGGAGCTGTTTTTT.

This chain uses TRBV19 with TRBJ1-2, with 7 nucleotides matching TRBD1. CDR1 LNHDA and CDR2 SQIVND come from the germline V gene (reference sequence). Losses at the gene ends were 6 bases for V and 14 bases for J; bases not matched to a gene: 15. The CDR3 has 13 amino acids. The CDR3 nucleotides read TGTGCCAGTAGACTGACCCTGACAGGGATGAGGACCTTC. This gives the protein CASRLTLTGMRTF.

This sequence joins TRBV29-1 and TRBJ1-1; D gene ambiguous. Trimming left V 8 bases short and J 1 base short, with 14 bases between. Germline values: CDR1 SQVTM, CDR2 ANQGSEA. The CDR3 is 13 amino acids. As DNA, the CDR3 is TGCAGCTTGGATGGCAGGCCGAACACTGAAGCTTTCTTT. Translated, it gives CSLDGRPNTEAFF. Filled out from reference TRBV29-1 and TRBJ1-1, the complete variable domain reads SAVISQKPSRDICQRGTSLTIQCQVDSQVTMMFWYRQQPGQSLTLIATANQGSEATYESGFVIDKFPISRPNLTFSTLTVSNMSPEDSSIYLCSLDGRPNTEAFFGQGTRLTVV.

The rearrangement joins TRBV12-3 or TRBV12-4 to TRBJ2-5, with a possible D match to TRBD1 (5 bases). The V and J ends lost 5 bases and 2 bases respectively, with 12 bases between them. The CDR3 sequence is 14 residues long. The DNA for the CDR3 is TGTGCCAGCAGTACCCCGACAGCTCAAGAGACCCAGTACTTC. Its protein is CASSTPTAQETQYF.

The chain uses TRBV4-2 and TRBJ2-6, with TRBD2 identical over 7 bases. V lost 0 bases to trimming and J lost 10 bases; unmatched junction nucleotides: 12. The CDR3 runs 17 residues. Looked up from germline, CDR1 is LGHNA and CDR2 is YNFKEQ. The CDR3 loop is CASSQEGLMGGVNVLTF. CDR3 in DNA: TGTGCCAGCAGCCAAGAAGGTTTGATGGGGGGGGTTAACGTCCTGACTTTC.

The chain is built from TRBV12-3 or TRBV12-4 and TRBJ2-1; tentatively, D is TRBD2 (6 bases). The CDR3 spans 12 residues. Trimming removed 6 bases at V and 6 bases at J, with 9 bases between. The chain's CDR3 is CASRQTSNEQFF. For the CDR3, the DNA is TGTGCCAGCAGGCAGACTAGCAATGAGCAGTTCTTC.

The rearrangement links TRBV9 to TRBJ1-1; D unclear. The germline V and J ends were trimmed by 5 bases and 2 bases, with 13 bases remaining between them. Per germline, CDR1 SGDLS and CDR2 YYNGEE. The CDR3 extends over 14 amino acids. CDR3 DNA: TGTGCCAGCAGAGGTGAAGGGCGAAACACTGAAGCTTTCTTT. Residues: CASRGEGRNTEAFF.

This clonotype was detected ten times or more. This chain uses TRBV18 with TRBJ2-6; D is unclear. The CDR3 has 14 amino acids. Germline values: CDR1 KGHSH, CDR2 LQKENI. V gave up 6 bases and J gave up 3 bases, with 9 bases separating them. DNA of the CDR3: TGTGCCAGCTCCCAAAGTGGTGGGGCCAACGTCCTGACTTTC. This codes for CASSQSGGANVLTF.

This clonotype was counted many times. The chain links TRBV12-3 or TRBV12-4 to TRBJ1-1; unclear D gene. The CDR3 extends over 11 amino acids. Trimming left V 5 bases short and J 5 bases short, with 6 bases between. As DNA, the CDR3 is TGTGCCAGCAGTGTGGAAACTGAAGCTTTCTTT. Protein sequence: CASSVETEAFF.

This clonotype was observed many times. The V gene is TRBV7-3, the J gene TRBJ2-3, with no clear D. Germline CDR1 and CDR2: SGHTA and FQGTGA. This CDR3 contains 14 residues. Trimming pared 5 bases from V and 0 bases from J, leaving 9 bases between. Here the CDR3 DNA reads TGTGCCAGCAGCACGGACGGTAGCACAGATACGCAGTATTTT. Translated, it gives CASSTDGSTDTQYF.

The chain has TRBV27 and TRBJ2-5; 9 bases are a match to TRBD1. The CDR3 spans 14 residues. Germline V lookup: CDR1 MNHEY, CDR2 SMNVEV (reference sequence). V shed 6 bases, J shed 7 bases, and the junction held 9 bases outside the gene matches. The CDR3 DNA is TGTGCCAGCAGGGAGGGACAGGGATTTAGGACCCAGTACTTC. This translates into CASREGQGFRTQYF.

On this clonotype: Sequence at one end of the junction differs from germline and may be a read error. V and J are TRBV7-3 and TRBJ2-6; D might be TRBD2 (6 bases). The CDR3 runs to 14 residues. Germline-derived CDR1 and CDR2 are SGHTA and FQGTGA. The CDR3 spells CASSLTGGPNTEAF. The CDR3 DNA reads TGTGCCAGCAGCTTAACGGGGGGACCGAACACTGAAGCTTTC.

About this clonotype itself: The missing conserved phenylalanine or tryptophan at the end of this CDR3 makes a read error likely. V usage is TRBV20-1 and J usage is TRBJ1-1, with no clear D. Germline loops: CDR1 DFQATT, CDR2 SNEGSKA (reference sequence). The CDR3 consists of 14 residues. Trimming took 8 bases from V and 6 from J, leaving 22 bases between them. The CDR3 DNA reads TGCAGTATTCATCAGAATAGGGCCTACGCTGAAGCTTTCCTT. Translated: CSIHQNRAYAEAFL.

The CDR3 region is CSVSKVRGQGAETQYF. The CDR3 DNA reads TGCAGCGTATCCAAAGTACGGGGACAGGGGGCGGAGACCCAGTACTTC. This chain joins TRBV29-1 and TRBJ2-5; 12 bases agree with TRBD1. Germline-derived CDR1 and CDR2 are SQVTM and ANQGSEA. CDR3 size: 16 residues. J was trimmed by 5 bases and V by 6 bases; bases with no gene match: 13.

CDR3 bases: TGTGCCATCAAGCATTCCGGGGACAGGGACACCATATATTTT. Amino acids: CAIKHSGDRDTIYF. The chain links TRBV10-3 to TRBJ1-3; TRBD1 aligns across 9 bases. This CDR3 region has 14 residues. V was pared by 7 bases and J by 8 bases, with 9 bases of the junction left unmatched. Germline CDR1 reads ENHRY; CDR2 reads SYGVKD.

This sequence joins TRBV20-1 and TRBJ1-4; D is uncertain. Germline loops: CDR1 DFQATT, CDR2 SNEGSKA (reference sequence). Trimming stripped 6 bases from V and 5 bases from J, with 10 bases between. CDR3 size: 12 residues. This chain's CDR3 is CSAHLDNEKLFF. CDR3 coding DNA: TGCAGTGCCCACCTCGACAATGAAAAACTGTTTTTT.

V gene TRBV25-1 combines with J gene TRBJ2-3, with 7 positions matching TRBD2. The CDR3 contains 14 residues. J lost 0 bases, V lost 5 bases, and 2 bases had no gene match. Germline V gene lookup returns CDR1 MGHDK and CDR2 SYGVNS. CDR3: CASSWGGSTDTQYF. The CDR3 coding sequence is TGTGCCAGCAGTTGGGGGGGAAGCACAGATACGCAGTATTTT. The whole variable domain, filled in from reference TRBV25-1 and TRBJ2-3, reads EADIYQTPRYLVIGTGKKITLECSQTMGHDKMYWYQQDPGMELHLIHYSYGVNSTEKGDLSSESTVSRIRTEHFPLTLESARPSHTSQYLCASSWGGSTDTQYFGPGTRLTVL.

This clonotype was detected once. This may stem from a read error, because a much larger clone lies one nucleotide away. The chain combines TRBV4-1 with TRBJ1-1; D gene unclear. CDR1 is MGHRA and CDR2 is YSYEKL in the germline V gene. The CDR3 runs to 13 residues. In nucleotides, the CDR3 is TGCGCCAGCAGCTCCCTCATGAACACTGAAGTTTTCTTT. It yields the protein CASSSLMNTEVFF.

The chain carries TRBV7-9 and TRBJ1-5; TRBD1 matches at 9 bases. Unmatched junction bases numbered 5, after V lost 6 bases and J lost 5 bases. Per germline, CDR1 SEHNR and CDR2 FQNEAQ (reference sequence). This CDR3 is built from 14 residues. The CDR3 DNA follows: TGTGCCAGCAGAAGACAGGGGGAAGATCAGCCCCAGCATTTT. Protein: CASRRQGEDQPQHF.

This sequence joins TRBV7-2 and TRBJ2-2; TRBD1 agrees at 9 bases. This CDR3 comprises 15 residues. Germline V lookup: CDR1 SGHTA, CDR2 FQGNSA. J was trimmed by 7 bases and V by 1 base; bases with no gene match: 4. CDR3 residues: CASSLGDRVGGELFF. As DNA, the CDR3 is TGTGCCAGCAGCTTAGGGGACAGGGTCGGCGGGGAGCTGTTTTTT. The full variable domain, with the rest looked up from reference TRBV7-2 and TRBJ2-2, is GAGVSQSPSNKVTEKGKDVELRCDPISGHTALYWYRQSLGQGLEFLIYFQGNSAPDKSGLPSDRFSAERTGGSVSTLTIQRTQQEDSAVYLCASSLGDRVGGELFFGEGSRLTVL.

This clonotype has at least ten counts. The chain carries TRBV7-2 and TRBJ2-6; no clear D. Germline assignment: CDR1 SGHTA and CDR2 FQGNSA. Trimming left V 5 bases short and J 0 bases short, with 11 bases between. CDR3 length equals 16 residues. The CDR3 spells CASSHAPSSGANVLTF. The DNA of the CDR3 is TGTGCCAGCAGCCACGCACCCAGCTCTGGGGCCAACGTCCTGACTTTC.

CDR3 residues: CASSFLAGEGQYF. As DNA, the CDR3 is TGTGCCAGTAGTTTCCTAGCGGGAGAGGGGCAGTACTTC. This chain links TRBV19 with TRBJ2-7, with 10 bases aligning to TRBD2. The CDR3 loop spans 13 amino acids. The trim removed 5 bases at V and 9 bases at J, leaving 7 bases unmatched. Germline-derived CDR1 and CDR2 are LNHDA and SQIVND (reference sequence).

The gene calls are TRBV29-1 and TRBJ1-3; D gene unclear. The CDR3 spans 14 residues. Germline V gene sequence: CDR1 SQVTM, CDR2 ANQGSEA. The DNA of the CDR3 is TGCACCGACGTGACGGCTTACTCTGGAAACACCATATATTTT. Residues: CTDVTAYSGNTIYF.

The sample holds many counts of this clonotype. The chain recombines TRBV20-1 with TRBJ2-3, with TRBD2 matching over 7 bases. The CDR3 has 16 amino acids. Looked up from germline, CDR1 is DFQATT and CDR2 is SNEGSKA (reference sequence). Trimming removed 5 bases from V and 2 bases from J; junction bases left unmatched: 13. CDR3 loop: CSASPLAGWDTDTQYF. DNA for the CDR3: TGCAGTGCTTCTCCTTTAGCGGGTTGGGACACAGATACGCAGTATTTT.